This T cell receptor (beta chain) originates from a study of T cells in Graves' hyperthyroidism and ophthalmopathy. Findings of the study overall: Most thyroid clonotypes that were expanded above 0.001 also turned up in blood.

Amplification targeted TCR beta CDR3 regions from RNA transcripts. The TCR CDR3 first-round RT-PCR relied on the HTBI primer set. TCRdb recomputed calls from the multiplex PCR reads with MiXCR, one row per CDR3 protein. There are around 720,000 distinct CDR3 sequences in the sample; around 40% occur only once, and roughly 30% lies in the top ten. CDR3 size: 17 residues. Trimming cost V 5 bases and J 4 bases; bases outside gene matches: 12. Germline loops: CDR1 LNHDA, CDR2 SQIVND (reference sequence). Points on this clonotype: Its antigen remains unidentified.

The source is a woman aged 40 to 50 with Graves' hyperthyroidism. The sample comprised blood. V usage is TRBV19 and J usage is TRBJ1-2; 11 positions agree with TRBD1. The CDR3 nucleotides are TGTGCCAGTAGTGACTATGGACAGGGGGCTTTCGGCTATGGCTACACCTTC. The encoded protein is CASSDYGQGAFGYGYTF.